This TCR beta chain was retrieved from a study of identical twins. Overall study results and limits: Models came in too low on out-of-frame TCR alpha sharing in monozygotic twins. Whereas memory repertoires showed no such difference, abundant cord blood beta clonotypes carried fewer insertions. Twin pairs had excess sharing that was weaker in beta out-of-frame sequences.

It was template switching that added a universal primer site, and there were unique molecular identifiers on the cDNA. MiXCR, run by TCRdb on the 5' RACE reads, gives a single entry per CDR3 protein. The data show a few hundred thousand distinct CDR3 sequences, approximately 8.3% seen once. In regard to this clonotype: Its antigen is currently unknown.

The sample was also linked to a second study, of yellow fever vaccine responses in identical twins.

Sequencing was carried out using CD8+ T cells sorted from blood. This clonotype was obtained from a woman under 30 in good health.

The CDR3 spells CAWSVLAGDDTQYF. In nucleotides, the CDR3 is TGTGCCTGGAGTGTACTGGCGGGAGATGATACGCAGTATTTT. The chain links TRBV30 to TRBJ2-3; 7 bases are shared with TRBD2. This CDR3 is built from 14 residues. Germline V gene lookup returns CDR1 GTSNPN and CDR2 SVGIG (reference sequence). The V gene end was trimmed by 0 bases and the J gene end by 6 bases; junction bases not matched to a gene: 6. The full variable domain, in which reference TRBV30 and TRBJ2-3 provide the parts outside the CDR3, is SQTIHQWPATLVQPVGSPLSLECTVEGTSNPNLYWYRQAAGRGLQLLFYSVGIGQISSEVPQNLSASRPQDRQFILSSKKLLLSDSGFYLCAWSVLAGDDTQYFGPGTRLTVL.